Reported below is one TCR beta chain. As yet, its antigen is unknown. Looked up from germline, CDR1 is SEHNR and CDR2 is FQNEAQ (reference sequence). Trimming took off 1 base at V and 5 bases at J, with 11 bases between the two ends. The CDR3 consists of 14 residues. Included were adult ileal or ileocolonic Crohn's patients indicated for ileocolonic resection. The data stem from a study of T cell repertoires in ileal Crohn's disease. General study results and limits: Clonal expansions were more frequent in active smokers than non-smokers at surgery. Clonality above 26.8% at surgery always came with endoscopic recurrence.

Sequencing used immunoSEQ multiplex PCR; TCRdb keeps in-frame clones, though not all of them. The sample carries around 8,800 clones, around 78% recorded once. The chain couples TRBV7-9 to TRBJ1-2, with D hard to call. This clonotype was sampled from an adult with Crohn's disease. Specimen: ileal tissue. CDR3 amino acids: CASSLEDGVYGYTF. CDR3 sequence (DNA): TGTGCCAGCAGCTTAGAAGACGGAGTATATGGCTACACCTTC.